This T cell receptor beta chain was retrieved from a study of PD-1 blockade in classical Hodgkin lymphoma. Regarding this clone: What it binds is unknown.

With no exception, relapse followed autologous stem cell transplantation in all patients, and brentuximab vedotin exposure varied. Study-level results: Reports described newly diagnosed patients as having lower baseline TCR diversity than healthy donors. Patients who began taking nivolumab under 1 year after ASCT were left out. Patients with a complete response exhibited baseline diversity comparable to newly diagnosed patients.

Germline assignment: CDR1 LGHNT and CDR2 FRNRAP. The CDR3 has 12 residues. Trimming removed 6 bases at V and 1 base at J, with 6 bases between. Data came from immunoSEQ multiplex PCR; TCRdb stores just in-frame clones and leaves some out. The sample carries approximately 52,000 clones, roughly 73% recorded once. The gene calls are TRBV12-5 and TRBJ1-2; no clear D. This specimen was peripheral blood mononuclear cells (PBMCs), taken before the second cycle of nivolumab. This clonotype was obtained from a human donor with classical Hodgkin lymphoma. In DNA, the CDR3 is TGTGCTAGTGGCCAAAGTAACTATGGCTACACCTTC. This translates into CASGQSNYGYTF.